The entry below gives a single TCR beta chain sequence along with its context. Reverse transcription of roughly 0.5 to 1 ug RNA was carried out with random hexamers. MiXCR, applied by TCRdb to the immunoSEQ multiplex PCR reads, yields one record per CDR3 protein. The sample contains a few hundred thousand distinct CDR3 sequences, about 93% of which appear only once. The data derive from a study of CD8 T cells in Susac syndrome. There are 17 residues in the CDR3. Germline CDR1 is SQVTM and CDR2 is ANQGSEA. The germline V and J ends were trimmed by 7 bases and 4 bases, with 28 bases remaining between them.

The chain is built from TRBV29-1 and TRBJ1-2; D might be TRBD1 (6 bases). The receptor's source is a human donor with multiple sclerosis. Sequenced input: CD8+ T cells from PBMCs. Written as DNA, the CDR3 is TGCAGCGCCTATACTAATGTCCCGGGGGCGGATATCTATGGCTACACCTTC. It specifies CSAYTNVPGADIYGYTF.